The 4 T cell receptor beta chains below were found in one sample sequenced in a study of tumor-infiltrating lymphocytes in primary liver carcinoma. Bulk tissue was left unsorted, and RNA and DNA were co-extracted from 20-30 mg of it. Using a constant-region primer together with ProtoScript II reverse transcriptase, TCR beta cDNA was made from around 0.55 ug of total RNA. ARM-PCR was slightly modified, and three nested multiplex PCR rounds with it gave rise to the TCR beta libraries. Forward primers for TRBV1-TRBV30 and a C-beta reverse primer served the first two PCR rounds, at around 9 cycles each. TCRdb called the multiplex PCR reads again in MiXCR, with one record for every CDR3 protein. The table records 80,000 or so distinct CDR3 sequences, roughly two thirds of them present only once. The source material was liver tumor tissue from sampling region 4. Subset meaning: tumor region T4, right-lateral pole. The receptor source for this set is a woman aged 60-75 years with primary liver carcinoma and hepatitis B virus infection.

V and J are TRBV15 and TRBJ2-2; 10 bases match TRBD2. Germline V gene lookup returns CDR1 LNHNV and CDR2 YYDKDF (reference sequence). The CDR3 is 17 amino acids. Germline trimming cut 1 base from V and 3 bases from J; bases unmatched to any gene: 5. CDR3 protein: CATSRVGLARHTGELFF. DNA for the CDR3: TGTGCCACCAGCAGAGTGGGACTAGCGAGACACACCGGGGAGCTGTTTTTT.

The genes are TRBV6-5 and TRBJ2-1; TRBD1 matches 10 bases. The CDR3 is 16 residues long. With V trimmed by 4 bases and J by 7 bases, 10 bases remained unmatched. Germline CDR1 reads MNHEY; CDR2 reads SVGAGI. CDR3 sequence reads: CASSCPGQGGRNEQFF. In DNA form, the CDR3 reads TGTGCCAGCAGTTGCCCAGGACAGGGGGGGCGGAATGAGCAGTTCTTC.

As for this clonotype: A junction boundary mismatches the germline segment, possibly from a read error. V and J are TRBV7-8 and TRBJ2-1; no firm D call. Per germline, CDR1 SGHVS and CDR2 FQNEAQ. The CDR3 runs to 15 residues. CDR3 nucleotide sequence: TGTGCCTGCAGCCCCCAACCGGGCTCCTACAATGAGCGGTTCTTC. Its translation is CACSPQPGSYNERFF.

Concerning this clonotype: The junction does not match germline at one end; this may be a read error. The chain is built from TRBV11-3 and TRBJ2-1; no reliable D call. The CDR3 consists of 12 residues. Germline CDR1 reads SGHNT; CDR2 reads YENEEA. The DNA for the CDR3 is TGTGCCAGCAGGGAGAGAAACAATGAGGAGTTCTTC. Protein: CASRERNNEEFF.